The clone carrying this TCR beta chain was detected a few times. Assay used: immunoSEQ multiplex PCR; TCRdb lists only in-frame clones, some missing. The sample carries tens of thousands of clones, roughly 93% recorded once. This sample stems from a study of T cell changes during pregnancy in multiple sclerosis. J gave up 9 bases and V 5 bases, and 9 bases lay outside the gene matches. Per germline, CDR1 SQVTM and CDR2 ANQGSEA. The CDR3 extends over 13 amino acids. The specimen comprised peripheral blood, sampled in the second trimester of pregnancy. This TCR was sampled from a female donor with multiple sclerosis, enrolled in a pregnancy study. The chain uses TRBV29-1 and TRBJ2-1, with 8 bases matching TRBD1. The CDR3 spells CSVKGQGAGEQFF. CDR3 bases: TGCAGCGTTAAAGGGCAGGGGGCAGGTGAGCAGTTCTTC.